This is a list of T cell receptor beta chains from one sample in a study of T cell changes during pregnancy in multiple sclerosis. Produced via immunoSEQ multiplex PCR; TCRdb's table is partial and in-frame only. The sample has about 38,000 clones, about nine tenths seen once; the top ten hold 5% to 6.5%. This specimen consisted of CD8+ T cells from peripheral blood mononuclear cells, obtained in the second trimester of pregnancy. The receptors derive from a female donor with multiple sclerosis, enrolled in a pregnancy study. Each CDR3 is given with its conserved first and last residue. The D gene is left open where the match is weak. Not every row has a clone size; where given, it reads once, few, many or a size class.

>-|-|TRBV7-6|TRBJ2-1
CASSLESGSSYNEQFF
TGTGCCAGCAGCTTAGAGTCGGGGAGCTCCTACAATGAGCAGTTCTTC
>TRBD2|-|TRBV5-8|TRBJ2-2
CASSLRGGALGNTGELFF
TGTGCCAGCAGCTTGCGGGGGGGCGCATTAGGAAACACCGGGGAGCTGTTTTTT
>TRBD2|-|TRBV9|TRBJ2-3
CASSVYGGADTQYF
TGTGCCAGCAGCGTTTACGGGGGGGCCGATACGCAGTATTTT
>-|few|TRBV6-1|TRBJ1-2
CASSEVRGGYGYTF
TGTGCCAGCAGTGAAGTTAGGGGTGGGTATGGCTACACCTTC
>-|-|TRBV4-1|TRBJ2-7
CASSQDGGAYEQYF
TGCGCCAGCAGCCAAGATGGAGGGGCATACGAGCAGTACTTC
>TRBD2|-|TRBV11-3|TRBJ2-1
CASSKAGGYSEQFF
TGTGCCAGCAGCAAAGCGGGGGGCTACAGTGAGCAGTTCTTC
>-|medium-sized|TRBV27|TRBJ2-2
CASSSNRVSNTGELFF
TGTGCCAGCAGTTCTAACAGGGTCTCGAACACCGGGGAGCTGTTTTTT
>TRBD2|-|TRBV30|TRBJ2-5
CAWMPRPGLVVFGTQYF
TGTGCCTGGATGCCAAGACCGGGACTAGTAGTCTTTGGAACCCAGTACTTC
>-|-|TRBV4-1|TRBJ2-7
CASSQDSGGPSYEQYF
TGCGCCAGCAGCCAAGATTCGGGGGGCCCCAGCTACGAGCAGTACTTC
>TRBD2|-|TRBV18|TRBJ2-1
CASSPRDLAGDRNEQFF
TGTGCCAGCTCGCCCAGGGACCTAGCGGGAGATCGCAATGAGCAGTTCTTC
>TRBD2|-|TRBV7-9|TRBJ2-7
CASSPGLAGSESYEQYF
TGTGCCAGCAGCCCCGGACTAGCGGGATCTGAGTCCTACGAGCAGTACTTC
>-|-|TRBV7-9|TRBJ2-7
CASSLVSRSYEQYF
TGTGCCAGCAGCTTAGTTTCCAGATCCTACGAGCAGTACTTC
>-|-|TRBV9|TRBJ2-7
CASSREGGNVREQYF
TGTGCCAGCAGCAGGGAGGGGGGGAATGTCCGCGAGCAGTACTTC
>-|once|TRBV2|TRBJ1-5
CASSLQASNQPQHF
TGTGCCAGCAGTCTTCAAGCTAGCAATCAGCCCCAGCATTTT
>-|-|TRBV19|TRBJ2-3
CASSMVLATLVGTDTQYF
TGTGCCAGTAGTATGGTACTAGCCACGCTTGTTGGCACAGATACGCAGTATTTT
>TRBD1|once|TRBV19|TRBJ2-7
CASSPNPGTGYEQYF
TGTGCCAGTAGTCCAAACCCGGGGACAGGCTACGAGCAGTACTTC
>TRBD1|-|TRBV6-5|TRBJ2-7
CASSHTRTGNEQYF
TGTGCCAGCAGTCACACCAGGACAGGGAACGAGCAGTACTTC
>TRBD1|-|TRBV28|TRBJ1-2
CASSSDRGPYYGYTF
TGTGCCAGCAGTTCGGACAGGGGGCCCTACTATGGCTACACCTTC
>-|-|TRBV5-4|TRBJ2-1
CASNGGLAPNEQFF
TGTGCCAGCAACGGGGGGCTAGCGCCCAATGAGCAGTTCTTC
>-|-|TRBV7-8|TRBJ2-5
CASSSDRLQETQYF
TGTGCCAGCAGCTCCGACAGGCTCCAAGAGACCCAGTACTTC
>-|-|TRBV6-6|TRBJ2-7
CASSYSWSYEQYF
TGTGCCAGCAGTTACTCGTGGAGTTACGAGCAGTACTTC
>-|-|TRBV27|TRBJ1-3
CASSPHSGSGNTIYF
TGTGCCAGCAGCCCGCATTCGGGCTCTGGAAACACCATATATTTT
>TRBD2|once|TRBV5-1|TRBJ2-7
CASTVTSGTYEQYF
TGCGCCAGCACGGTGACTAGCGGGACCTACGAGCAGTACTTC
>-|-|TRBV29-1|TRBJ2-3
CSAEGQRTDTQYF
TGCAGCGCGGAGGGACAGCGCACAGATACGCAGTATTTT
>-|-|TRBV19|TRBJ2-1
CASSMVVASSYNEQFF
TGTGCCAGTAGTATGGTCGTCGCCAGCTCCTACAATGAGCAGTTCTTC
>TRBD1|-|TRBV13|TRBJ2-2
CASSLGHTTGVNTGELFF
TGTGCCAGCAGCTTAGGCCATACGACAGGGGTGAACACCGGGGAGCTGTTTTTT
>-|-|TRBV19|TRBJ2-5
CASSMSGLARGETQYF
TGTGCCAGTAGTATGAGTGGGCTAGCCCGCGGAGAGACCCAGTACTTC
>TRBD2|-|TRBV27|TRBJ2-7
CASSPKGTSGSYEQYF
TGTGCCAGCAGTCCAAAAGGGACTAGCGGATCCTACGAGCAGTACTTC
>TRBD2|-|TRBV5-6|TRBJ2-1
CASSFSGTTRREQFF
TGTGCCAGCAGCTTTAGCGGGACCACGCGTCGTGAGCAGTTCTTC
>-|-|TRBV5-8|TRBJ1-1
CASSLGRGTEAFF
TGTGCCAGCAGCTTGGGGAGAGGGACTGAAGCTTTCTTT
>-|-|TRBV5-6|TRBJ2-1
CASSCPERDNEQFF
TGTGCCAGCAGTTGCCCCGAGCGGGACAATGAGCAGTTCTTC
>-|-|TRBV27|TRBJ2-7
CASSLSRECCEQYF
TGTGCCAGCAGTTTATCGAGGGAGTGTTGCGAGCAGTACTTC
>-|once|TRBV5-1|TRBJ1-1
CASSLRGNTEAFF
TGCGCCAGCAGCTTGAGGGGGAACACTGAAGCTTTCTTT
>-|-|TRBV7-3|TRBJ1-1
CASSLEPMNTEAFF
TGTGCCAGCAGCTTGGAGCCTATGAACACTGAAGCTTTCTTT
>TRBD1|-|TRBV7-9|TRBJ1-1
CASSYFSGGSTEAFF
TGTGCCAGCAGTTATTTTTCAGGGGGCTCCACTGAAGCTTTCTTT
>-|-|TRBV5-1|TRBJ1-2
CASSNTANYGYTF
TGCGCCAGCAGTAATACAGCTAACTATGGCTACACCTTC
>TRBD2|-|TRBV4-1|TRBJ2-7
CASSQGWGGSGEQYF
TGCGCCAGCAGCCAAGGGTGGGGGGGTTCCGGTGAGCAGTACTTC
>TRBD2|-|TRBV27|TRBJ2-1
CASSLAGGTYNEQFF
TGTGCCAGCAGTTTAGCGGGGGGTACCTACAATGAGCAGTTCTTC
>-|-|TRBV6-5|TRBJ1-3
CASSYGTGNTIYF
TGTGCCAGCAGTTACGGGACAGGAAACACCATATATTTT
>-|-|TRBV7-9|TRBJ1-1
CASSLDGRGATEAFF
TGTGCCAGCAGCTTAGATGGTCGGGGGGCCACTGAAGCTTTCTTT
>-|-|TRBV19|TRBJ1-1
CASSNQVNTEAFF
TGTGCCAGTAGTAACCAGGTTAACACTGAAGCTTTCTTT
>-|once|TRBV30|TRBJ2-7
CAWSPAREQYF
TGTGCCTGGAGTCCCGCTCGGGAGCAGTACTTC
>-|-|TRBV5-1|TRBJ2-7
CASSAGQHYEQYF
TGCGCCAGCAGCGCGGGACAGCACTACGAGCAGTACTTC
>TRBD1|-|TRBV5-4|TRBJ2-7
CASSPDRSYYEQYF
TGTGCCAGCAGTCCGGACAGGTCCTACTACGAGCAGTACTTC
>-|-|TRBV19|TRBJ1-5
CASSIGVIATFKTHQPQHF
TGTGCCAGTAGTATAGGAGTAATAGCGACGTTCAAAACCCATCAGCCCCAGCATTTT
>-|-|TRBV11-2|TRBJ2-1
CASSLGATKNEQFF
TGTGCCAGCAGCTTGGGGGCGACTAAAAATGAGCAGTTCTTC
>-|-|TRBV2|TRBJ1-2
CASSSGRTGYGYTF
TGTGCCAGCAGTTCCGGACGCACAGGGTATGGCTACACCTTC
>-|-|TRBV4-3|TRBJ2-7
CASSQGHYEQYF
TGCGCCAGCAGCCAAGGACACTACGAGCAGTACTTC
>-|-|TRBV29-1|TRBJ2-2
CSVVSATIPGELFF
TGCAGCGTTGTTTCCGCCACAATCCCCGGGGAGCTGTTTTTT
>-|once|TRBV18|TRBJ1-5
CASSPNPRVPNQPQHF
TGTGCCAGCTCACCCAATCCCAGGGTCCCCAATCAGCCCCAGCATTTT
>TRBD1|-|TRBV10-2|TRBJ2-5
CASSLGQQETQYF
TGCGCCAGCTCTCTGGGACAGCAAGAGACCCAGTACTTC
>-|-|TRBV7-3|TRBJ2-2
CASSGLGGNGELFF
TGTGCCAGCAGCGGATTAGGGGGAAACGGGGAGCTGTTTTTT
>-|-|TRBV9|TRBJ2-3
CASSASSGIKYF
TGTGCCAGCAGTGCCTCCTCGGGGATTAAGTATTTT
>TRBD1|-|TRBV5-4|TRBJ1-2
CASSLSRTGVGTSGYTF
TGTGCCAGCAGCTTGTCTAGGACAGGGGTTGGTACGAGTGGCTACACCTTC
>-|once|TRBV4-1|TRBJ2-7
CASSQDPGEGAYEQYF
TGCGCCAGCAGCCAAGATCCAGGGGAAGGAGCCTACGAGCAGTACTTC
>-|-|TRBV18|TRBJ2-7
CASSPGHNYEQYF
TGTGCCAGCTCACCGGGACATAACTACGAGCAGTACTTC